This T cell receptor (beta chain) was obtained from a study of control samples from healthy donors and cancer patients. V lost 4 bases and J 4 bases, leaving 7 bases between the germline ends. The V gene's germline CDR1 is SNHLY and CDR2 FYNNEI. CDR3 length equals 13 residues. The repertoire was sequenced with immunoSEQ multiplex PCR; TCRdb's copy has only in-frame clones and lacks some. The repertoire includes about 77,000 clones, over 80% of them detected once, and over 4.5% sits in the top ten. The chain combines TRBV2 with TRBJ1-4; the D gene is possibly TRBD1 (5 bases). The sequence was obtained from a woman aged 60-75 years in good health. The specimen sequenced was blood. This CDR3 is CASSAGINEKLFF. The CDR3 nucleotides read TGTGCCAGCAGTGCAGGGATTAATGAAAAACTGTTTTTT.